The following is a T cell receptor beta chain sequence with its context. This specimen belongs to a study of blood T cell repertoires in COVID-19. Looking at the study overall: Samples representing acute and convalescent COVID-19 were sourced from the United States, Italy and Spain. In each case, the material was cDNA or gDNA derived from T cells, B-cell-depleted T cells, or PBMCs.

V was clipped by 7 bases and J by 2 bases; unmatched bases: 7. Germline V gives CDR1 MNHEY, CDR2 SMNVEV (reference sequence). This CDR3 is built from 15 residues. Authors' processing steps: Cell counts per sample came from amplifying reference gene primers. Clones were read by immunoSEQ multiplex PCR, and TCRdb kept only the in-frame ones, dropping some. V and J calls and clone size come straight from that table; D and trimming were deduced from the DNA. This repertoire shows about 78,000 clones, 65% to 85% found once; its top ten account for approximately 3.3%. The material sequenced was peripheral blood. This rearrangement joins TRBV27 to TRBJ2-3; 9 bases fit TRBD1. The clonotype comes from a man aged 50 or older with acute or convalescent COVID-19. The CDR3 is CASNTRDRVTDTQYF. The CDR3 DNA follows: TGTGCCAGCAATACCCGGGACAGGGTCACAGATACGCAGTATTTT.